This T cell receptor beta chain originates from a study of breast tumors, draining lymph nodes, adjacent tissues. Germline CDR1 reads SGHAT; CDR2 reads FQNNGV. The CDR3 has 15 residues. V lost 6 bases and J lost 1; bases outside the gene matches: 5. MiXCR, run by TCRdb on the multiplex PCR reads, gives a single entry per CDR3 protein. The sample has tens of thousands of distinct CDR3 sequences; about 23% are singletons. This clonotype has more than one count but fewer than ten. The clonotype comes from a female donor with breast cancer. Some clones in this sample may be carry-over from other donors' samples. The sample taken for sequencing was breast tumor tissue. The chain employs TRBV11-2 and TRBJ2-1; 8 bases line up with TRBD2. CDR3 residues: CASRGLGGSYNEQFF. For the CDR3, the DNA is TGTGCCAGCAGGGGACTAGGCGGGTCCTACAATGAGCAGTTCTTC.